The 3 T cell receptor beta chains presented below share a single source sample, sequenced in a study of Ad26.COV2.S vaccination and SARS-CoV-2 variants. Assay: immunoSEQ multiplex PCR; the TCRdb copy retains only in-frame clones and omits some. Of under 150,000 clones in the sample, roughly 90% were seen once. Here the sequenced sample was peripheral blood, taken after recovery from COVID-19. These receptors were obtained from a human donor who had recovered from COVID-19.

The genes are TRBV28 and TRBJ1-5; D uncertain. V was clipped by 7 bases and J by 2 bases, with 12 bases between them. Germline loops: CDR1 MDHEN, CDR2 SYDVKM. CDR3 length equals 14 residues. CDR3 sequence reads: CASNRELGNQPQHF. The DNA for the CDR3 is TGTGCCAGCAATCGCGAGTTGGGCAATCAGCCCCAGCATTTT.

The CDR3 nucleotides are TGTGCCAGCAGTTCCGTCGACAGGGAGAATGAAAAACTGTTTTTT. This encodes CASSSVDRENEKLFF. J is TRBJ1-4 and V is TRBV28; 7 bases line up with TRBD1. CDR3 length equals 15 residues. V dropped 4 bases and J dropped 5; count of bases not matched to a gene: 7. The germline V gene encodes CDR1 MDHEN and CDR2 SYDVKM.

This CDR3 is CASSSGTANYGYTF. In DNA form, the CDR3 reads TGTGCCAGCAGTTCGGGGACGGCTAACTATGGCTACACCTTC. This chain links TRBV6-1 with TRBJ1-2; possible D gene TRBD1, 5 bases. Germline V gene data show CDR1 as MNHNS and CDR2 as SASEGT. Trimming cost V 5 bases and J 0 bases, with 10 bases left between them. The CDR3 length is 14 residues.